This TCR beta chain is drawn from a study of cytomegalovirus exposure and HLA in healthy donors. Regarding the study as a whole: TCR beta V segments were, for the most part, productive about 87% or about 30% of the time in an earlier analysis. Most TCR sequences proved rare, with some public TCRs found in many donors. Altogether, 170 or so TCR beta chains were recorded as cytomegalovirus-associated.

Worth noting for this clone: Antigen specificity is unknown.

A multiplex PCR was run with 60 Vbeta primers and 13 Jbeta primers. Using immunoSEQ multiplex PCR, the repertoire was profiled, and TCRdb retains in-frame clones only, with some absent. Of some 150,000 clones in the sample, 77% were seen once. Sequencing was carried out using PBMCs. The TCR comes from a female donor in good health and CMV-seronegative.

The CDR3 coding sequence is TGTGCCAGCAGCCCCCAGGGTCCGGGACTCCCAGAGACCCAGTACTTC. Its protein is CASSPQGPGLPETQYF. The chain joins TRBV11-3 to TRBJ2-5; tentative D call: TRBD2 (6 bases). Trimming removed 5 bases at V and 4 bases at J, with 20 bases between. Germline V gives CDR1 SGHNT, CDR2 YENEEA. The CDR3 spans 16 residues.